This T cell receptor (beta chain) was recorded in a study of T-cell memory formation after mild COVID-19. A word on this clonotype: Antigen unknown. Sequence at one end of the junction differs from germline and may be a read error.

Study-level results: Researchers found some responding clones in pre-infection memory, a sign that cross-reactive memory joined. Those CD4+ clones that contracted were mainly in CM and EM (CD8+ ones in EMRA).

This CDR3 contains 14 residues. The germline V gene has CDR1 PRHDT and CDR2 FYEKMQ (reference sequence). TCRdb passed the 5' RACE reads through MiXCR, listing each CDR3 protein once. The table records 550,000 to 700,000 distinct CDR3 sequences, about 18% of them present only once. Sequenced material: PBMCs or a T cell subset sorted from them (not recorded which). The sequence derives from an adult woman who had mild COVID-19 (a few samples of this study predate the infection). Cell type and time point are not known. The gene calls are TRBV13 and TRBJ2-2; D is possibly TRBD2 (5 bases). CDR3 loop: CDSSLDGVTGELFF. CDR3 DNA sequence: TGTGACAGCAGCCTGGACGGGGTCACCGGGGAGCTGTTTTTT.